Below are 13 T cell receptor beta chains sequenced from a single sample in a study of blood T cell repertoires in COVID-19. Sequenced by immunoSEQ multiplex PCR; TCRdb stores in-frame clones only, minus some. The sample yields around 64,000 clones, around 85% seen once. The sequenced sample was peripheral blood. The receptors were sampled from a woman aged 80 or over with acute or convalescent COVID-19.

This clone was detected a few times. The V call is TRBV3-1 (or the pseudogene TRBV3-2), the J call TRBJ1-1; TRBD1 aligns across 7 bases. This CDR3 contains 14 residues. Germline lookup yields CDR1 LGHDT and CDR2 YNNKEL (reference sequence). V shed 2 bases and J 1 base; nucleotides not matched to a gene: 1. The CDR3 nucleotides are TGTGCCAGCAGCCAACGACAGGGGAACACTGAAGCTTTCTTT. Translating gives CASSQRQGNTEAFF.

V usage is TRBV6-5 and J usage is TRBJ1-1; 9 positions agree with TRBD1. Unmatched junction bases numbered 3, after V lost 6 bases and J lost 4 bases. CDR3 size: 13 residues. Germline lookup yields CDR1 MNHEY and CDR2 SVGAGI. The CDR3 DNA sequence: TGTGCCAGCAGCGGACAGGGGACCACTGAAGCTTTCTTT. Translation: CASSGQGTTEAFF.

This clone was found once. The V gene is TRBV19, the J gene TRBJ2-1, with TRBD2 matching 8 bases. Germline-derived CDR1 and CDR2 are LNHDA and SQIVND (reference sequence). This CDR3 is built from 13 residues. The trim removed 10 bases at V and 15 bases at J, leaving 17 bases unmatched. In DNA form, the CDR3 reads TGTGCCACCCGTGGGCGGGAGGCTTACAGGCTGTTCTTC. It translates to CATRGREAYRLFF. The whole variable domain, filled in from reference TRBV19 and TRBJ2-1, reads DGGITQSPKYLFRKEGQNVTLSCEQNLNHDAMYWYRQDPGQGLRLIYYSQIVNDFQKGDIAEGYSVSREKKESFPLTVTSAQKNPTAFYLCATRGREAYRLFFGPGTRLTVL.

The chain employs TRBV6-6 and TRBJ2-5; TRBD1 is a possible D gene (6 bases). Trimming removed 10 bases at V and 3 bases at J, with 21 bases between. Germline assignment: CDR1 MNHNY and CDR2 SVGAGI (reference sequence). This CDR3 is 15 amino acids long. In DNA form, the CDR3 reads TGTGCCACAACTGAGGGACAAGGATATGAAGAGACCCAGTACTTC. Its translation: CATTEGQGYEETQYF.

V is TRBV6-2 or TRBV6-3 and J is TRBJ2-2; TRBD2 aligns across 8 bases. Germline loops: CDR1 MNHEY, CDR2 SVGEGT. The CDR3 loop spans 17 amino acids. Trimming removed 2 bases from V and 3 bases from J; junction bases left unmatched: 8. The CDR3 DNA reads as TGTGCCAGCAGTTACGCCTTAGCGGGAAAGTACACCGGGGAGCTGTTTTTT. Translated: CASSYALAGKYTGELFF.

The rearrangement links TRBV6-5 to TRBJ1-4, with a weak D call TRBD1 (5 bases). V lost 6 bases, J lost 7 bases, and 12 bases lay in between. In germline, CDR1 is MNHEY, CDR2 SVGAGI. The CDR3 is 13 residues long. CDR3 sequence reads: CASRQEKIEKLFF. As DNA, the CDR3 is TGTGCCAGCAGACAGGAGAAGATTGAAAAACTGTTTTTT.

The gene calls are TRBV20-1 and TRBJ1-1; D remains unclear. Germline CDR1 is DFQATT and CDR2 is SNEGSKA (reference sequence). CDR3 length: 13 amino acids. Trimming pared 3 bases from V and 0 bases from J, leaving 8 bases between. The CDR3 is CSASYSLNTEAFF. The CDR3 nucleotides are TGCAGTGCTAGTTATAGTCTGAACACTGAAGCTTTCTTT.

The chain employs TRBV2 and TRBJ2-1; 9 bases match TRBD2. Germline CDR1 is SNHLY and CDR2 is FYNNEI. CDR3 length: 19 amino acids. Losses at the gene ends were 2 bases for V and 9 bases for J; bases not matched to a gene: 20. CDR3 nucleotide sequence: TGTGCCAGCAGTGAATCGCGACTAGCGGTGAATCCCACAACGCTTGAGCAGTTCTTC. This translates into CASSESRLAVNPTTLEQFF. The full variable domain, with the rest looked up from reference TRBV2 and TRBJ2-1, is EPEVTQTPSHQVTQMGQEVILRCVPISNHLYFYWYRQILGQKVEFLVSFYNNEISEKSEIFDDQFSVERPDGSNFTLKIRSTKLEDSAMYFCASSESRLAVNPTTLEQFFGPGTRLTVL.

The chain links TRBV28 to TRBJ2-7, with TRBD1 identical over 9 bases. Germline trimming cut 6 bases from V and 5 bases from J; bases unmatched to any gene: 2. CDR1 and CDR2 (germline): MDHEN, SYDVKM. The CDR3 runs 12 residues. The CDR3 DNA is TGTGCCAGCAGAGGGACAGGGAACGAGCAGTACTTC. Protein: CASRGTGNEQYF.

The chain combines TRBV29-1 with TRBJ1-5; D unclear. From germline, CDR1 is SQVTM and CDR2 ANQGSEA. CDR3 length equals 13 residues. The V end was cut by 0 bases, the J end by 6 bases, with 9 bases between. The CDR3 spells CSVEDTAGQPQHF. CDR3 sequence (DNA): TGCAGCGTTGAAGATACGGCGGGTCAGCCCCAGCATTTT.

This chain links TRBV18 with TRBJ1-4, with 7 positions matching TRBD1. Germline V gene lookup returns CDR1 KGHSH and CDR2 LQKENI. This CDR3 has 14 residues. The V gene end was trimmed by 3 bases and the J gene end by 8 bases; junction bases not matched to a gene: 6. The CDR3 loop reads CASSPYRDSEKLFF. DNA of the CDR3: TGTGCCAGCTCACCTTACAGGGACAGCGAAAAACTGTTTTTT. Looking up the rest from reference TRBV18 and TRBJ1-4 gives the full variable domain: NAGVMQNPRHLVRRRGQEARLRCSPMKGHSHVYWYRQLPEEGLKFMVYLQKENIIDESGMPKERFSAEFPKEGPSILRIQQVVRGDSAAYFCASSPYRDSEKLFFGSGTQLSVL.

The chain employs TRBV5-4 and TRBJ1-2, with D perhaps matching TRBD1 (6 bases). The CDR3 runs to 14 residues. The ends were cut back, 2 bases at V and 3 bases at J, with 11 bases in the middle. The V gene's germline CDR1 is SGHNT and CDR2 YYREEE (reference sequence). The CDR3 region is CASSFGEGDYGYTF. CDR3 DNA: TGTGCCAGCAGCTTTGGTGAGGGGGACTATGGCTACACCTTC.

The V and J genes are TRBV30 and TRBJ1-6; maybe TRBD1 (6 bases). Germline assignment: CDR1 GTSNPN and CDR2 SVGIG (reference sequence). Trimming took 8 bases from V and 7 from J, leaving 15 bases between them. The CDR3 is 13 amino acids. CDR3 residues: CALQGQLNSPLHF. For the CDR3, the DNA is TGTGCCCTGCAAGGACAGCTAAATTCACCCCTCCACTTT.